The 19 T cell receptor beta chains presented below share a single source sample, sequenced in a study of beta chain features in type 1 diabetes. Sequenced material consisted of expressed TCRB transcripts (all of the isolated RNA was reverse transcribed). Produced via immunoSEQ multiplex PCR; TCRdb's table is partial and in-frame only. The sample carries a few hundred thousand clones, roughly 13% recorded once. Sequenced: naive CD4+ T cells from blood. These receptors came from a man between 18 and 35 years old in good health.

The chain combines TRBV7-9 with TRBJ2-7, with 11 bases lining up with TRBD2. Germline trimming cut 4 bases from V and 0 bases from J; bases unmatched to any gene: 5. CDR1 is SEHNR, CDR2 FQNEAQ, per germline (reference sequence). The length of the CDR3 is 16 residues. CDR3 DNA sequence: TGTGCCAGCAGCTCGAGACTAGCGGGGAACTCCTACGAGCAGTACTTC. Protein: CASSSRLAGNSYEQYF.

CDR3 protein: CASSPDTASGYTF. The CDR3 coding sequence is TGTGCCAGCAGCCCGGACACAGCATCGGGCTACACCTTC. The chain employs TRBV9 and TRBJ1-2, with D maybe TRBD1 (5 bases). The CDR3 has 13 residues. Trimming stripped 4 bases from V and 8 bases from J, with 15 bases between. Germline V CDR1 and CDR2: SGDLS, YYNGEE.

The sample holds a few counts of this clone. The V and J genes are TRBV5-1 and TRBJ2-5; tentatively, D is TRBD1 (6 bases). The germline CDR1 and CDR2 sequences are SGHRS and YFSETQ. This CDR3 contains 14 residues. Trimming stripped 5 bases from V and 4 bases from J, with 15 bases between. DNA for the CDR3: TGCGCCAGCAGGGGCAGGGGTCGCGGAGAGACCCAGTACTTC. Amino acids: CASRGRGRGETQYF.

The sample holds a few counts of this clone. V is TRBV6-1 and J is TRBJ1-2; unclear D gene. This CDR3 spans 11 amino acids. Germline values: CDR1 MNHNS, CDR2 SASEGT. V was clipped by 0 bases and J by 7 bases, with 3 bases between them. CDR3 sequence reads: CASSEARGYTF. DNA of the CDR3: TGTGCCAGCAGTGAAGCGCGTGGCTACACCTTC.

This clone turned up a few times. At the DNA level, this CDR3 is encoded by other sequences in the same sample as well. V usage is TRBV14 and J usage is TRBJ1-2; D unclear. Per the germline V gene, CDR1 is SGHDN and CDR2 is FVKESK. V lost 0 bases and J lost 0, with 2 bases in between. CDR3 size: 13 residues. The CDR3 nucleotides read TGTGCCAGCAGCCAAGACACTAACTATGGCTACACCTTC. It is translated as CASSQDTNYGYTF. Using reference TRBV14 and TRBJ1-2 for the parts outside the CDR3, the full variable domain is EAGVTQFPSHSVIEKGQTVTLRCDPISGHDNLYWYRRVMGKEIKFLLHFVKESKQDESGMPNNRFLAERTGGTYSTLKVQPAELEDSGVYFCASSQDTNYGYTFGSGTRLTVV.

This clone has more than one count but fewer than ten. Written as DNA, the CDR3 is TGTGCCAGCAGCTTGGCCGCAGGGGGGTCAGATACGCAGTATTTT. This gives the protein CASSLAAGGSDTQYF. The chain joins TRBV7-2 to TRBJ2-3; the D gene is possibly TRBD1 (7 bases). This CDR3 is built from 15 residues. Trimming left V 3 bases short and J 4 bases short, with 14 bases between. Germline V gene lookup returns CDR1 SGHTA and CDR2 FQGNSA.

The sample holds a few counts of this clone. The chain recombines TRBV5-6 with TRBJ2-2; D is ambiguous. The V and J ends lost 3 bases and 2 bases respectively, with 2 bases between them. Germline values: CDR1 SGHDT, CDR2 YYEEEE. This CDR3 is built from 12 residues. Here the CDR3 DNA reads TGTGCCAGCAGCTCAAACACCGGGGAGCTGTTTTTT. Amino acids: CASSSNTGELFF.

This clone was detected a few times. V and J are TRBV28 and TRBJ1-2, with 10 bases lining up with TRBD1. This CDR3 is built from 16 residues. The V and J ends lost 7 bases and 7 bases, in that order; junction bases with no gene match: 15. Germline V gives CDR1 MDHEN, CDR2 SYDVKM. CDR3: CASKETGGESIRGYTF. As DNA, the CDR3 is TGTGCCAGCAAGGAGACAGGGGGCGAGAGTATTCGTGGCTACACCTTC.

This clone was counted only a few times. The gene calls are TRBV9 and TRBJ2-2; weak D call: TRBD1 (6 bases). Germline V gene sequence: CDR1 SGDLS, CDR2 YYNGEE. CDR3 length equals 17 residues. The V and J ends lost 0 bases and 4 bases respectively, with 16 bases between them. CDR3 in DNA: TGTGCCAGCAGCGTAGGTCCAGGGGTGGACCTCACCGGGGAGCTGTTTTTT. Its translation is CASSVGPGVDLTGELFF.

This clone has just a few counts. The chain has TRBV2 and TRBJ2-3, with a possible D match to TRBD1 (5 bases). The V gene's germline CDR1 is SNHLY and CDR2 FYNNEI. The CDR3 spans 15 residues. V lost 7 bases and J 6 bases, leaving 20 bases between the germline ends. CDR3: CASNGKGPWGDTQYF. CDR3 in DNA: TGTGCCAGCAATGGCAAGGGCCCTTGGGGCGATACGCAGTATTTT.

The chain joins TRBV29-1 to TRBJ2-7; TRBD1 matches 9 bases. The CDR3 runs 13 residues. Germline V lookup: CDR1 SQVTM, CDR2 ANQGSEA. The ends lost 7 bases at V and 5 bases at J; junction bases unmatched: 9. The CDR3 DNA reads TGCAGCGGCGCAACAGGGGGCGGAAACGAGCAGTACTTC. It translates to CSGATGGGNEQYF.

On this clone itself: A junction boundary mismatches the germline segment, possibly from a read error. The genes are TRBV7-2 and TRBJ2-1, with 9 bases aligning to TRBD2. The CDR3 totals 17 residues. CDR1 is SGHTA, CDR2 FQGNSA, per germline. CDR3 loop: CASSPRRQVSGRVIGIF. CDR3 DNA sequence: TGTGCCAGCAGCCCCCGCCGACAGGTTAGCGGGAGAGTCATTGGGATCTTC. The full variable domain, completed using reference TRBV7-2 and TRBJ2-1, is GAGVSQSPSNKVTEKGKDVELRCDPISGHTALYWYRQSLGQGLEFLIYFQGNSAPDKSGLPSDRFSAERTGGSVSTLTIQRTQQEDSAVYLCASSPRRQVSGRVIGIFGPGTRLTVL.

This clone was seen a handful of times. The V call is TRBV6-5, the J call TRBJ2-7; tentatively, D is TRBD2 (6 bases). This CDR3 spans 12 amino acids. V shed 10 bases and J shed 1 base, with 11 bases lying between them. The germline V gene has CDR1 MNHEY and CDR2 SVGAGI. In nucleotides, the CDR3 is TGTGCCATTACCCGGGAGTCCTACGAGCAGTACTTC. It codes for CAITRESYEQYF.

This clone was picked up a small number of times. V gene TRBV30 combines with J gene TRBJ2-6; unclear D gene. This CDR3 spans 14 amino acids. V lost 3 bases to trimming and J lost 0 bases, with 6 bases between them. Germline V gives CDR1 GTSNPN, CDR2 SVGIG (reference sequence). CDR3 sequence: CAWRTSSGANVLTF. The CDR3 DNA sequence: TGTGCCTGGAGGACAAGCTCTGGGGCCAACGTCCTGACTTTC.

The table lists this clone with a few counts. The chain recombines TRBV29-1 with TRBJ1-1; 7 bases map to TRBD1. The junction had 10 bases not matched to a gene; V was cut back by 7 bases and J by 5 bases. CDR3 length: 13 amino acids. CDR1 is SQVTM and CDR2 is ANQGSEA in the germline V gene. CDR3 sequence: CSASPTGLTEAFF. The CDR3 DNA reads as TGCAGCGCCTCCCCGACAGGGTTGACTGAAGCTTTCTTT. The whole variable domain, remainder taken from reference TRBV29-1 and TRBJ1-1, is SAVISQKPSRDICQRGTSLTIQCQVDSQVTMMFWYRQQPGQSLTLIATANQGSEATYESGFVIDKFPISRPNLTFSTLTVSNMSPEDSSIYLCSASPTGLTEAFFGQGTRLTVV.

This chain uses TRBV28 with TRBJ2-1; 12 nucleotides agree with TRBD1. CDR3 length: 14 amino acids. Germline CDR1 reads MDHEN; CDR2 reads SYDVKM. Unmatched junction bases numbered 6, after V lost 7 bases and J lost 8 bases. CDR3 nucleotides: TGTGCCAGCACCCCGGGACAGGGGGCCGATGAGCAGTTCTTC. Translating gives CASTPGQGADEQFF.

The chain uses TRBV28 and TRBJ1-4; the match to TRBD1 covers 9 bases. The trim removed 6 bases at V and 6 bases at J, leaving 5 bases unmatched. Germline loops: CDR1 MDHEN, CDR2 SYDVKM. This CDR3 has 14 amino acids. The CDR3: CASRNTGGDEKLFF. In DNA, the CDR3 is TGTGCCAGCAGAAATACAGGGGGCGATGAAAAACTGTTTTTT.

The CDR3 DNA reads TGTGCCAGTAGTGGGGCAGGGGACTCCTACGAGCAGTACTTC. Its protein is CASSGAGDSYEQYF. The chain recombines TRBV19 with TRBJ2-7; D possibly corresponds to TRBD1 (6 bases). V lost 5 bases and J 0 bases, leaving 11 bases between the germline ends. CDR1 LNHDA and CDR2 SQIVND come from the germline V gene (reference sequence). There are 14 residues in the CDR3.

This chain connects TRBV30 to TRBJ2-1; 7 bases map to TRBD1. V trimming: 2 bases; J trimming: 0 bases; junction bases outside the gene matches: 4. Germline V gene lookup returns CDR1 GTSNPN and CDR2 SVGIG (reference sequence). The CDR3 extends over 15 amino acids. Written as DNA, the CDR3 is TGTGCCTGGAGTAGAGGACAGGACTCCTACAATGAGCAGTTCTTC. Translating gives CAWSRGQDSYNEQFF. The full variable domain, with the rest looked up from reference TRBV30 and TRBJ2-1, is SQTIHQWPATLVQPVGSPLSLECTVEGTSNPNLYWYRQAAGRGLQLLFYSVGIGQISSEVPQNLSASRPQDRQFILSSKKLLLSDSGFYLCAWSRGQDSYNEQFFGPGTRLTVL.